This T cell receptor beta chain derives from a study of T cell clonality in common variable immunodeficiency (dated by TCRdb to between 2015 and 2016). Summary of the overall study and its limitations: According to the authors, finding the cause of the higher clonality in CVID would require sequencing the repertoires of T cell subpopulations. Patient heterogeneity within the CVID cohort put limits on correlating repertoire features with clinical complications. CVID TCRbeta sequences were reported to have fewer deletions and N-nucleotide insertions and to lack highly modified clones with 13 or more V deletions. Healthy controls shared more TCRbeta clones with each other than CVID subjects shared among themselves (p < 0.0001). Compared with healthy controls, CVID subjects showed increased TCRbeta clonality (t-test p = 0.018), a feature most characteristic of about a third of subjects. Although equal DNA input was used, an average of approximately 82,000 unique sequences per sample was obtained for controls, compared with some 30,000 for CVID samples.

The CDR3 runs 13 amino acids, cysteine and phenylalanine included. The 30 bases shown cover part of the CDR3, and their frame starts at base 1. Based on the germline V gene (reference sequence), the CDR1 and CDR2 sequences are SEHNR and FQNEAQ. V was cut back by 1 base and J by 9 bases, leaving a gap of 10 bases between them. Most of the CVID patients and most of the healthy controls were of Caucasian heritage. Heparinized peripheral whole blood samples of roughly 5 to 8.5 ml were collected from each donor. TCRbeta CDR3 repertoires were sequenced from genomic DNA of adults with common variable immune deficiency (CVID) and healthy adult controls. The control group comprised some 22 healthy adult volunteers, some 12 female and 10 male, aged roughly 23 to 66 years with a mean age of around 37. Diluted blood was subjected to density centrifugation over Hypaque 1077 or Ficoll-Paque for isolation of peripheral blood mononuclear cells. Genomic DNA was obtained from unsorted mononuclear cells through either Qiagen column purification or a centrifugation-based method.

This clone appeared many times. Its antigen is currently not known. Read coverage stops 3 residues before the CDR3 terminus; the germline J gene supplies the remainder. For sequencing, equivalent amounts of genomic DNA were input from CVID and control samples. For every sample, a 60 bp segment covering the rearranged TCRbeta CDR3 region was amplified and then sequenced. The immunoSEQ assay, a bias-corrected multiplex PCR combined with high-throughput sequencing, was used for TCRbeta amplification. The authors processed their data as follows. Every unique nucleotide sequence counted as a clone and was annotated with V, D and J genes, copy number and frequency. Sequences were labeled productive if in frame, and non-productive if out of frame or containing stop codons. As previously described, clonality was calculated on the basis of Shannon's entropy. The predicted amino acid sequences of productive clones were used to derive mean CDR3 Kyte-Doolittle hydropathy. Scaled V gene usage was hierarchically clustered using Manhattan distance and complete linkage with the R hclust function. Sharing of clones by CDR3 amino acid sequence was evaluated by resampling 12 repertoires per group over 100 rounds. The repertoires were searched for 60 to 75 published EBV-specific TCRbeta sequences and nearly 250 published CMV-specific TCRbeta sequences. After a couple of CVID samples that produced fewer than 10,000 sequences were dropped from the analysis, 42 CVID repertoires remained. The table comes from immuneACCESS by way of TCRdb, which keeps in-frame sequences with V and J called. Part of the clones is missing from these tables; in studies checked, under half for an unresolved V gene and the rest for unknown reasons. That table supplies the V and J calls and clone size; D and trimming were determined from the DNA. For this sample the table reports more than 55,000 clones, with no clone seen just once. Together, the top ten hold over 1.5% of the sample.

The V gene is TRBV7-9 and the J gene is TRBJ2-1, with a weak D call of TRBD1 (6 bases match). The TCR comes from a person between 18 and 69 years old in good health. Sequences were obtained from peripheral blood mononuclear cells. The CDR3 reads CASSLVSRGEQFF. The sequenced CDR3 bases are TGTGCCAGCAGCTTAGTGAGCAGGGGTGAG.